Below are 10 T cell receptor beta chains sequenced from a single sample in a study of T cells in Graves' hyperthyroidism and ophthalmopathy. From RNA transcripts, TCR beta CDR3 regions were amplified. A set of HTBI primers served as the primers for a first-round RT-PCR of the TCR CDR3. A single record per CDR3 protein comes from TCRdb applying MiXCR to the multiplex PCR reads. The table includes approximately 600,000 distinct CDR3 sequences, less than 25% detected once. Sequencing used blood. All receptors come from a man aged 30 to 39 with Graves' ophthalmopathy.

This clonotype was seen more than once but under ten times. The rearrangement uses TRBV19 and TRBJ1-5; D is undetermined. The V gene's germline CDR1 is LNHDA and CDR2 SQIVND (reference sequence). The V gene lost 2 bases and the J gene lost 7 bases, with 12 bases spanning the gap. The CDR3 covers 14 residues. CDR3 DNA: TGTGCCAGTAGTATAAGGAAGGGCGGGCAGCCCCAGCATTTT. Protein: CASSIRKGGQPQHF.

CDR3 protein: CSAGAGGNYGYTF. CDR3 nucleotides: TGCAGTGCTGGGGCAGGGGGGAACTATGGCTACACCTTC. This chain links TRBV20-1 with TRBJ1-2, with TRBD1 matching over 7 bases. V lost 5 bases to trimming and J lost 2 bases; unmatched junction nucleotides: 5. Germline CDR1 reads DFQATT; CDR2 reads SNEGSKA (reference sequence). This CDR3 region has 13 residues.

This clonotype occurred a few times. This rearrangement joins TRBV5-4 to TRBJ2-5, with D uncertain. Germline V gives CDR1 SGHNT, CDR2 YYREEE (reference sequence). The CDR3 contains 14 residues. V lost 4 bases to trimming and J lost 4 bases, with 14 bases between them. The CDR3 sequence is CASSPSYLGETQYF. In nucleotides, the CDR3 is TGTGCCAGCAGCCCCTCCTATTTAGGAGAGACCCAGTACTTC.

The sample holds a few counts of this clonotype. J is TRBJ1-2 and V is TRBV7-2; possibly TRBD1 for D (6 bases). Between the trimmed V and J ends, which lost 5 bases and 4 bases, there was a span of 14 bases. This CDR3 has 14 residues. Germline CDR1 and CDR2: SGHTA and FQGNSA. The DNA for the CDR3 is TGTGCCAGCAGCCTCGATACAGGGAGCTATGGCTACACCTTC. It yields the protein CASSLDTGSYGYTF.

This clonotype was found many times. This chain uses TRBV12-3 or TRBV12-4 with TRBJ2-3; TRBD2 matches 10 bases. The CDR3 is 15 residues long. Unmatched junction bases numbered 3, after V lost 3 bases and J lost 3 bases. In nucleotides, the CDR3 is TGTGCCAGCAGTTTTGAGGGACTAGCGACAGATACGCAGTATTTT. Residues: CASSFEGLATDTQYF.

This clonotype has only a few counts. The rearrangement joins TRBV11-2 to TRBJ2-3; 8 nucleotides agree with TRBD2. V shed 8 bases and J 4 bases; nucleotides not matched to a gene: 14. The CDR3 is 16 residues long. Germline CDR1 and CDR2: SGHAT and FQNNGV. As DNA, the CDR3 is TGTGCCAGCTCCTCCCCAGCGGGAGCGGTAGCAGATACGCAGTATTTT. Its translation is CASSSPAGAVADTQYF.

This clonotype was recorded a few times. The chain recombines TRBV4-1 with TRBJ2-5; D remains ambiguous. V gave up 2 bases and J gave up 1 base, with 11 bases separating them. CDR3 length: 15 amino acids. CDR1 is MGHRA, CDR2 YSYEKL, per germline. CDR3 region: CASSQTTVIQETQYF. In DNA form, the CDR3 reads TGCGCCAGCAGCCAAACTACAGTTATCCAAGAGACCCAGTACTTC.

Concerning this clonotype itself: This may stem from a read error, because a much larger clone lies one nucleotide away. The gene calls are TRBV6-2 or TRBV6-3 and TRBJ2-7; 7 bases match TRBD1. The CDR3 contains 16 residues. Germline V gene lookup returns CDR1 MNHEY and CDR2 SVGEGT. CDR3 in amino acids: CATSPRGHRGNYEQYF. The CDR3 nucleotides read TGTGCCACCAGTCCCCGGGGCCACAGGGGAAACTACGAGCAGTACTTC.

This clonotype was found many times. Here the CDR3 reads CASSPGTGGYQPQHF. Here the CDR3 DNA reads TGTGCCAGCAGTCCCGGGACAGGGGGTTATCAGCCCCAGCATTTT. This rearrangement joins TRBV6-1 to TRBJ1-5; 11 bases agree with TRBD1. The V segment lost 5 bases and the J segment 5 bases; nucleotides outside the gene matches: 5. Germline V gives CDR1 MNHNS, CDR2 SASEGT. This CDR3 spans 15 amino acids.

The chain links TRBV20-1 to TRBJ2-1; D perhaps matches TRBD2 (6 bases). Between the trimmed V and J ends, which lost 0 bases and 0 bases, there was a span of 12 bases. This CDR3 spans 16 amino acids. Germline-derived CDR1 and CDR2 are DFQATT and SNEGSKA (reference sequence). CDR3 sequence reads: CSAREGGSISYNEQFF. The CDR3 DNA follows: TGCAGTGCTAGAGAGGGGGGATCTATCTCCTACAATGAGCAGTTCTTC.